The following is a T cell receptor (beta chain) sequence with its context. This record belongs to a study of T cell responses to AZD1222 COVID-19 vaccine. In germline, CDR1 is SGHVS, CDR2 FNYEAQ. The CDR3 extends over 15 amino acids. Trimming pared 1 base from V and 0 bases from J, leaving 9 bases between. TCRdb's copy holds only in-frame clones and misses some; the assay was immunoSEQ multiplex PCR. The sample has about 120,000 clones, around 89% seen once. Sequencing used peripheral blood, obtained 28 days after the second AZD1222 dose. This TCR was recovered from an adult who received the AZD1222 COVID-19 vaccine. The chain has TRBV7-6 and TRBJ1-1; D is uncertain. This chain's CDR3 is CASSLEAAMNTEAFF. In nucleotides, the CDR3 is TGTGCCAGCAGCTTAGAGGCAGCTATGAACACTGAAGCTTTCTTT.